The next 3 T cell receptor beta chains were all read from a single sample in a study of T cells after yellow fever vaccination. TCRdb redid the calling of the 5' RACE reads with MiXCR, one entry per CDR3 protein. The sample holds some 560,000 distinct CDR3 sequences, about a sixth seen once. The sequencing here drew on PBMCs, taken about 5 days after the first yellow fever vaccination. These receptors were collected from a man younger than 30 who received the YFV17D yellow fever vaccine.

In nucleotides, the CDR3 is TGTGCCGGCTCTCCGAGGACAGGGCACACCGGGGAGCTGTTTTTT. This gives the protein CAGSPRTGHTGELFF. This chain connects TRBV2 to TRBJ2-2; 8 positions match TRBD1. V lost 11 bases and J lost 3; bases outside the gene matches: 11. This CDR3 contains 15 residues. Germline V gene lookup returns CDR1 SNHLY and CDR2 FYNNEI. The full variable domain, with the rest looked up from reference TRBV2 and TRBJ2-2, is EPEVTQTPSHQVTQMGQEVILRCVPISNHLYFYWYRQILGQKVEFLVSFYNNEISEKSEIFDDQFSVERPDGSNFTLKIRSTKLEDSAMYFCAGSPRTGHTGELFFGEGSRLTVL.

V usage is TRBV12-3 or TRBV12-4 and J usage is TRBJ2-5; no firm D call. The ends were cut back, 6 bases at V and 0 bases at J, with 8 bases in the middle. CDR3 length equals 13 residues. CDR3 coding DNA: TGTGCCAGCAGGCGGCCTAACCAAGAGACCCAGTACTTC. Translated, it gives CASRRPNQETQYF.

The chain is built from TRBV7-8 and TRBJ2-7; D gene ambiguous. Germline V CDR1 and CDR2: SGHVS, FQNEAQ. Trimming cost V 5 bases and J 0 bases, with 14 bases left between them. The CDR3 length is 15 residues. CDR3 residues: CASSRGSPSSYEQYF. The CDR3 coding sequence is TGTGCCAGCAGCCGCGGTTCCCCAAGCTCCTACGAGCAGTACTTC.